The 16 T cell receptor beta chains listed next were all sequenced from one sample in a study of STAT5B mutations in CD4+ large granular lymphocyte leukemia. This table comes from immunoSEQ multiplex PCR, and its TCRdb copy is limited to in-frame clones, with some not included. The sample holds 45,000 or so clones; approximately 86% are singletons and the top ten take 2.5% to 3%. Sequences were obtained from CD4+ T cells from blood buffy coats. These receptors originate from a human donor in good health.

Here the CDR3 reads CASSSPGPINEQFF. Here the CDR3 DNA reads TGTGCCAGCAGCTCCCCAGGACCTATCAATGAGCAGTTCTTC. This chain links TRBV7-9 with TRBJ2-1; D call uncertain. This CDR3 is 14 amino acids long. V shed 4 bases and J shed 6 bases, with 13 bases lying between them. Germline CDR1 SEHNR, CDR2 FQNEAQ (reference sequence).

The V gene is TRBV4-2, the J gene TRBJ1-2, with 10 bases identical to TRBD1. Germline lookup yields CDR1 LGHNA and CDR2 YNFKEQ. Losses at the gene ends were 3 bases for V and 8 bases for J; bases not matched to a gene: 6. The CDR3 totals 14 residues. The CDR3 sequence is CASSHGTGEDGYTF. In DNA form, the CDR3 reads TGTGCCAGCAGCCACGGGACAGGGGAGGACGGCTACACCTTC.

This clone showed up just a few times. This chain uses TRBV27 with TRBJ2-7; D is possibly TRBD2 (5 bases). Trimming left V 6 bases short and J 3 bases short, with 12 bases between. The CDR3 runs to 13 residues. Germline V gives CDR1 MNHEY, CDR2 SMNVEV (reference sequence). The CDR3 DNA sequence: TGTGCCAGCAGAAAAGTGGGGAGCTACGAGCAGTACTTC. Its translation is CASRKVGSYEQYF.

This clone was detected once. This chain uses TRBV27 with TRBJ1-1, with 8 bases identical to TRBD1. V lost 4 bases, J lost 5 bases, and 6 bases stayed unmatched. CDR1 is MNHEY, CDR2 SMNVEV, per germline (reference sequence). This CDR3 contains 14 residues. The CDR3 nucleotides read TGTGCCAGCAGTTCAACCAGGGGGCTGACTGAAGCTTTCTTT. It encodes CASSSTRGLTEAFF.

This clone was counted once. The chain combines TRBV6-5 with TRBJ2-7; no firm D call. V lost 6 bases and J lost 0, with 15 bases in between. Germline CDR1 MNHEY, CDR2 SVGAGI. The length of the CDR3 is 15 residues. CDR3 bases: TGTGCCAGCAGCCCGGGTCCTACGAGCTCCTACGAGCAGTACTTC. This gives the protein CASSPGPTSSYEQYF.

This chain joins TRBV5-8 and TRBJ1-3; D may be TRBD1 (6 bases). Germline-derived CDR1 and CDR2 are SGHTS and YDEGEE. This CDR3 is 15 amino acids long. The germline V and J ends were trimmed by 4 bases and 0 bases, with 11 bases remaining between them. The CDR3 here is CASSRQDLSGNTIYF. In nucleotides, the CDR3 is TGTGCCAGCAGCCGACAGGACCTCTCTGGAAACACCATATATTTT.

This clone turned up a few times. This chain uses TRBV19 with TRBJ2-1; D not certain. The CDR3 loop spans 15 amino acids. With 4 bases removed from V and 0 bases from J, the gap between germline ends came to 10 bases. CDR1 and CDR2 (germline): LNHDA, SQIVND (reference sequence). The CDR3 nucleotides read TGTGCCAGTAGTAGTCTGGCAGCCTCCTACAATGAGCAGTTCTTC. It is translated as CASSSLAASYNEQFF.

The V gene is TRBV11-3, the J gene TRBJ2-1, with 11 nucleotides matching TRBD2. Germline lookup yields CDR1 SGHNT and CDR2 YENEEA. Unmatched junction bases numbered 1, after V lost 4 bases and J lost 5 bases. The CDR3 contains 14 residues. This CDR3 is CASSWGLADNEQFF. The CDR3 coding sequence is TGTGCCAGCAGCTGGGGACTAGCGGACAATGAGCAGTTCTTC.

The chain uses TRBV5-1 and TRBJ2-3; 7 bases line up with TRBD1. The CDR3 totals 12 residues. V was pared by 4 bases and J by 9 bases, with 5 bases of the junction left unmatched. The germline CDR1 and CDR2 sequences are SGHRS and YFSETQ. For the CDR3, the DNA is TGCGCCAGCAGCAGTGGACAGGAAACGCAGTATTTT. Protein product: CASSSGQETQYF.

The chain links TRBV7-9 to TRBJ2-5; D might be TRBD1 or TRBD2, each matching 5 bases. This CDR3 has 16 residues. The V end was cut by 3 bases, the J end by 5 bases, with 19 bases between. Germline V CDR1 and CDR2: SEHNR, FQNEAQ (reference sequence). The CDR3 DNA follows: TGTGCCAGCAGCTTGGACCTAATGGGGGTCGAGGAGACCCAGTACTTC. Amino acids: CASSLDLMGVEETQYF.

This clone occurred a few times. J is TRBJ1-5 and V is TRBV7-2; unclear D gene. V was trimmed by 1 base and J by 5 bases, leaving 3 bases between them. Germline assignment: CDR1 SGHTA and CDR2 FQGNSA. The CDR3 spans 12 residues. In nucleotides, the CDR3 is TGTGCCAGCAGCTTAGGGGATCAGCCCCAGCATTTT. Protein sequence: CASSLGDQPQHF.

The chain has TRBV6-5 and TRBJ2-3; tentatively, D is TRBD2 (6 bases). This CDR3 is built from 15 residues. The V end was cut by 5 bases, the J end by 8 bases, with 20 bases between. Germline V gives CDR1 MNHEY, CDR2 SVGAGI. This chain's CDR3 is CASSGHGGAGATQYF. CDR3 nucleotide sequence: TGTGCCAGCAGTGGACACGGAGGGGCTGGAGCTACGCAGTATTTT.

V is TRBV2 and J is TRBJ2-7; unclear D gene. Trimming pared 4 bases from V and 2 bases from J, leaving 15 bases between. The CDR3 loop spans 15 amino acids. Looked up from germline, CDR1 is SNHLY and CDR2 is FYNNEI. The CDR3 sequence: CASSALTPTPYEQYF. CDR3 in DNA: TGTGCCAGCAGTGCGCTGACACCTACACCCTACGAGCAGTACTTC.

This chain links TRBV19 with TRBJ1-2, with 10 nucleotides matching TRBD1. Germline V gene data show CDR1 as LNHDA and CDR2 as SQIVND (reference sequence). Unmatched junction bases numbered 11, after V lost 5 bases and J lost 8 bases. CDR3 length: 15 residues. This CDR3 reads CASSATGGRLSGYTF. The CDR3 DNA reads as TGTGCCAGTAGTGCGACAGGGGGCAGGTTGTCCGGCTACACCTTC.

The CDR3 region is CTSSQGTAPRPPDSGANVLTF. In nucleotides, the CDR3 is TGCACCAGCAGCCAGGGTACAGCCCCAAGGCCCCCCGACTCTGGGGCCAACGTCCTGACTTTC. V gene TRBV1 combines with J gene TRBJ2-6; the table's TRBD1 call for D was not verified on the DNA. TRBV1 is a pseudogene segment. CDR3 length: 21 amino acids.

The J gene is TRBJ1-2, the V gene TRBV4-1; 10 bases are a match to TRBD1. The CDR3 sequence is 14 residues long. With V trimmed by 3 bases and J by 7 bases, 5 bases remained unmatched. Germline V gives CDR1 MGHRA, CDR2 YSYEKL. Written as DNA, the CDR3 is TGCGCCAGCAGCCAGCCCGGGACAGGGGTTGGCTACACCTTC. Its protein product is CASSQPGTGVGYTF.